This T cell receptor (beta chain) was sequenced in a study of T cells in Graves' hyperthyroidism and ophthalmopathy (dated by TCRdb to between 2018 and 2021). A note on the overall study: Peripheral blood samples were taken at the time of initial diagnosis, prior to any treatment. Whether ophthalmopathy could be predicted prospectively was tested in an independent validation cohort made up of under 20 hyperthyroidism patients plus 17 patients who later progressed to ophthalmopathy. After sampling, hyperthyroidism patients received methimazole starting at 30 mg daily, and ophthalmopathy patients received high-dose intravenous methylprednisolone. To identify distinguishing TCR V-J signatures, a discovery cohort of around 100 patients was used, comprising 40 to 45 with Graves' ophthalmopathy and 57 with stable Graves' hyperthyroidism. In addition, the study compared T-cell repertoires in thyroid tissue and in blood from roughly six Graves' hyperthyroidism patients. The paper describes TCR Vbeta CDR3 sequencing of 120 to 150 peripheral blood samples, made up of 43 ophthalmopathy patients, over 70 hyperthyroidism patients and some 17 progressor patients. For training and testing, the 100 or so patients in the discovery cohort were randomly divided in a 7:3 ratio. Broad study findings and their caveats: Sample size was not statistically predetermined, and investigators were not blinded to group allocation. In validation, the model predicted progression to ophthalmopathy a median of 6.5 months before onset, with about 70% sensitivity and just under 75% specificity. Most expanded thyroid clonotypes (frequency above 0.001) were also detected in blood, suggesting blood repertoires may reflect thyroid immune responses. Ophthalmopathy was separated from stable hyperthyroidism by a 13 V-J signature model, with approximately 85% sensitivity and about 81% specificity obtained in cross-validation and 80%/75% obtained in testing.

The TCR beta CDR3 regions were amplified from RNA transcripts. The first round of RT-PCR for the TCR CDR3 was performed with the HTBI primer set and the Qiagen OneStep RT-PCR kit. The libraries were constructed in a second round of multiplex PCR and then size-selected and purified. Paired-end sequencing of the libraries was performed with 100 bp reads on an Illumina HiSeq2000. The study's own analysis went as follows. Raw data were processed with SOAPnuke, discarding reads with adapters, uncalled bases, mean Phred below 15, or no exact constant-primer or identifier match. COPE v1.2.5 was used to merge high-quality paired reads, and clonotypes were defined as unique nucleotide sequences. MiTCR v1.1 was used to align clonotypes to the IMGT TRBV, TRBD and TRBJ reference segments. The analysis included only V-J combinations with a frequency above 0.0001, which together covered more than 98% of the repertoires. A TCS score was defined as the ratio between F50 (clonal expansion) and ExV (chaos), using BLOSUM62-based TCRdist between CDR3 peptides within each V-J. Welch's t-statistics and random forest reduced 514 V-J features to 10 to 15, which were used in a naive Bayes classifier (R e1071). In-frame beta chains were kept once TCRdb had trimmed the public reads at Q25 with fastp and called clones with MiXCR. Duplicate CDR3 protein sequences are folded into a single record with the most common DNA and genes. The V and J calls were not made by the authors but by TCRdb's processing. Here the sample has about 580,000 distinct CDR3 sequences; roughly 13% occur a single time. In total, the top ten clones hold around 5.4% of the sample.

CDR1 and CDR2 were assigned from the germline V gene as SGHNT and YENEEA. The junction shows trimming of 2 bases on V and 0 bases on J, plus 13 bases between the germline ends. From cysteine to phenylalanine, the CDR3 is 17 amino acids long. Only the CDR3 DNA stays, 51 bases, in frame from base 1. At least ten counts were recorded for this clonotype. Its antigen remains unidentified. The input lacks base qualities; no much larger clone sits a single base away. Hyperthyroidism patients were newly diagnosed, had a disease duration of under 2 months, and were aged 18 to 65 years. Exclusion was applied to patients with uncontrolled infections, other autoimmune diseases, pregnancy or lactation. Diagnoses relied on clinical symptoms, serum thyroxine and TRAb, thyroid ultrasound and orbital computed tomography. For progressor patients, blood was drawn at the first diagnosis of hyperthyroidism, before any ophthalmopathy symptoms had appeared. PBMCs were separated from around 9.1 ml of fresh peripheral blood using Ficoll-Paque density gradient centrifugation. Progressor patients were initially diagnosed with Graves' hyperthyroidism and developed ophthalmopathy during follow-up. Total RNA was extracted using Trizol reagent, and RNA quality was assessed on an Agilent 2100 Bioanalyzer.

The receptor was derived from a woman in her 30s with Graves' hyperthyroidism that later progressed to Graves' ophthalmopathy. Here the chain combines TRBV11-3 and TRBJ2-2; the D segment cannot be called with confidence. The sample taken for sequencing was blood. The CDR3 amino acid sequence is: CASSLSETSTNTGELFF. The sequence in DNA is TGTGCCAGCAGCTTATCCGAGACGTCGACGAACACCGGGGAGCTGTTTTTT.